The T cell receptor (beta chain) described here comes from a study of T cell clones after liver transplantation. About the research overall: Third-party-reactive TCRbeta sequences from pre-transplant mixed lymphocyte reactions served as antigen-independent comparators. Tolerance: complete withdrawal held at least one year, liver enzymes staying within twice normal. Draws occurred before transplant, before withdrawal, and after complete or failed withdrawal.

The V gene's germline CDR1 is MNHNS and CDR2 SASEGT. This CDR3 region has 16 residues. Trimming shortened V by 2 bases and J by 3 bases, and 13 bases separated the two germline ends. Method: immunoSEQ multiplex PCR; TCRdb's copy keeps in-frame clones and lacks some. The table has tens of thousands of clones, about two thirds seen once. The receptor's source is a human donor who received a liver transplant. J is TRBJ1-4 and V is TRBV6-1; TRBD1 might be the D (5 bases). The sample here was CD4+ T cells from blood, taken before liver transplant. For the CDR3, the DNA is TGTGCCAGCAGTGAACAGGGCGGTGAGGCTAATGAAAAACTGTTTTTT. This encodes CASSEQGGEANEKLFF.